The clone carrying this TCR beta chain was counted many times. Germline CDR1 reads SGHTA; CDR2 reads FQGNSA. V was shortened by 1 base and J by 5 bases, with 11 bases between the two germline ends. The CDR3 consists of 14 residues. These data are taken from a study of human T cells and chemical hapten exposure. The authors' total RNA extraction used unfractionated whole blood. In the library, unique molecular identifiers were attached to individual cDNA molecules. Authors' methods: A per-sample median of roughly 100,000 TCRs was observed, with a range of about 23,224 to 690,600. TCRdb reprocessed the reads via MiXCR and lists one record per CDR3 protein. TCRdb's processing, not the authors', yielded these V and J calls. The sample shows roughly 120,000 distinct CDR3 sequences, about 7.7% of them seen only once.

The source is a human donor in good health. Some clones in this sample may be carry-over from other donors' samples. The rearrangement links TRBV7-2 to TRBJ2-5; D possibly uses TRBD1 or TRBD2 (5 bases each). Sequencing was performed on whole blood. Here the CDR3 DNA reads TGTGCCAGCAGCTTAGATTGGGGGACGGAGACCCAGTACTTC. It specifies CASSLDWGTETQYF.